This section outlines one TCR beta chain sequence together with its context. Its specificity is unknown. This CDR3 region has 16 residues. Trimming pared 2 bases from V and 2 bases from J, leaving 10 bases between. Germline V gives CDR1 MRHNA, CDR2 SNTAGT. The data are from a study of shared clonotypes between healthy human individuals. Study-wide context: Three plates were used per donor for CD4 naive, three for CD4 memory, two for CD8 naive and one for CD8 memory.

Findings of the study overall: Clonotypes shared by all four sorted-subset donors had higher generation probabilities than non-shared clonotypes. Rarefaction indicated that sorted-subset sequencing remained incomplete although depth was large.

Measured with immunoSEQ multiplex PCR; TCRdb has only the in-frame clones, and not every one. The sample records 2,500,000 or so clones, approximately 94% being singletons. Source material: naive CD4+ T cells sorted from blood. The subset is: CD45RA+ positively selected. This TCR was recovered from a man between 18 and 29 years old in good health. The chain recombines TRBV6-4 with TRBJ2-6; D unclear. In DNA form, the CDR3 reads TGTGCCAGCAGTGACCAAGCAGTTACTGGGGCCAACGTCCTGACTTTC. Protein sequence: CASSDQAVTGANVLTF.